What follows are 26 T cell receptor beta chains derived from one specimen sequenced in a study of blood T cell repertoires in COVID-19. The assay was immunoSEQ multiplex PCR, and TCRdb's table has in-frame clones only and misses some. This table holds fewer than 150,000 clones, less than 90% found once. Material for sequencing was PBMCs or T cells enriched from blood (not recorded which). All receptors derive from a man younger than 40 who had recovered from COVID-19.

V gene TRBV18 combines with J gene TRBJ2-7, with 11 positions matching TRBD2. The CDR3 is made up of 15 amino acids. V shed 2 bases and J 5 bases; nucleotides not matched to a gene: 5. CDR1 and CDR2 (germline): KGHSH, LQKENI. Here the CDR3 reads CASSPETSGIDEQYF. CDR3 DNA sequence: TGTGCCAGCTCACCAGAGACTAGCGGGATCGACGAGCAGTACTTC.

This clone was recorded once. Here the CDR3 reads CASSRQEISPLHF. As DNA, the CDR3 is TGTGCCAGCAGTCGTCAGGAAATTTCACCCCTCCACTTT. This rearrangement joins TRBV25-1 to TRBJ1-6; no definite D call. V lost 5 bases and J 9 bases, leaving 11 bases between the germline ends. The CDR3 runs 13 residues. CDR1 is MGHDK, CDR2 SYGVNS, per germline.

This rearrangement joins TRBV11-2 to TRBJ1-5; possibly TRBD1 for D (6 bases). Trimming took off 5 bases at V and 0 bases at J, with 20 bases between the two ends. Germline V gene lookup returns CDR1 SGHAT and CDR2 FQNNGV. CDR3 size: 18 residues. In DNA form, the CDR3 reads TGTGCCAGCAGCCTAGCGGCCGGGACATCTTATAGCAATCAGCCCCAGCATTTT. It codes for CASSLAAGTSYSNQPQHF.

This chain uses TRBV4-1 with TRBJ1-1; D gene ambiguous. Germline V gene sequence: CDR1 MGHRA, CDR2 YSYEKL. This CDR3 is 14 amino acids long. Trimming cost V 4 bases and J 1 base, with 10 bases left between them. Here the CDR3 DNA reads TGCGCCAGCAGCCTCTCTTCCGGGAACACTGAAGCTTTCTTT. Its translation is CASSLSSGNTEAFF.

This clone was seen only once. V usage is TRBV7-3 and J usage is TRBJ2-5, with 7 bases identical to TRBD2. The trim removed 3 bases at V and 5 bases at J, leaving 9 bases unmatched. Germline V gives CDR1 SGHTA, CDR2 FQGTGA. The CDR3 spans 15 residues. The CDR3 protein is CASSFHGGSVETQYF. In DNA, the CDR3 is TGTGCCAGCAGCTTCCATGGCGGGAGTGTTGAGACCCAGTACTTC.

This clone was recorded only once. Other DNA sequences in the same sample also yield this CDR3. This chain connects TRBV2 to TRBJ2-5; D is ambiguous. V lost 6 bases to trimming and J lost 3 bases, with 5 bases between them. Looked up from germline, CDR1 is SNHLY and CDR2 is FYNNEI. This CDR3 comprises 11 residues. CDR3 DNA sequence: TGTGCCAGCAGAATCGAAGAGACCCAGTACTTC. It yields the protein CASRIEETQYF.

The chain combines TRBV5-1 with TRBJ2-5; 7 nucleotides line up with TRBD1. CDR3 length: 15 residues. V lost 4 bases and J lost 4; bases outside the gene matches: 10. The germline CDR1 and CDR2 sequences are SGHRS and YFSETQ. The CDR3 region is CASSIDTGVVETQYF. DNA of the CDR3: TGCGCCAGCAGCATCGACACAGGGGTAGTAGAGACCCAGTACTTC.

The chain is built from TRBV6-5 and TRBJ2-7, with 8 bases aligning to TRBD2. This CDR3 region has 14 residues. CDR1 and CDR2 from the germline V gene are MNHEY and SVGAGI. J was trimmed by 2 bases and V by 6 bases; bases with no gene match: 6. CDR3 region: CASRGSGTPYEQYF. CDR3 sequence (DNA): TGTGCCAGCAGGGGTAGCGGGACCCCCTACGAGCAGTACTTC.

The chain joins TRBV2 to TRBJ2-7, with D perhaps matching TRBD2 (6 bases). In germline, CDR1 is SNHLY, CDR2 FYNNEI. Trimming shortened V by 2 bases and J by 6 bases, and 14 bases separated the two germline ends. The CDR3 totals 14 residues. Written as DNA, the CDR3 is TGTGCCAGCAGTGAATGGACTACCACTACCGAGCAGTACTTC. Its translation is CASSEWTTTTEQYF. Variable domain in full (rest from reference TRBV2 and TRBJ2-7): EPEVTQTPSHQVTQMGQEVILRCVPISNHLYFYWYRQILGQKVEFLVSFYNNEISEKSEIFDDQFSVERPDGSNFTLKIRSTKLEDSAMYFCASSEWTTTTEQYFGPGTRLTVT.

This chain uses TRBV10-1 with TRBJ1-3; D is undetermined. Germline V gene lookup returns CDR1 WNHNN and CDR2 SYGVQD (reference sequence). The CDR3 runs to 15 residues. The V end lost 3 bases, the J end lost 0 bases, and 9 bases lay between the germline ends. The CDR3 reads CASSDGSTSGNTIYF. CDR3 coding DNA: TGCGCCAGCAGTGACGGGTCGACCTCTGGAAACACCATATATTTT.

V gene TRBV5-1 combines with J gene TRBJ1-1; TRBD1 matches 8 bases. The germline gives CDR1 SGHRS, CDR2 YFSETQ. The CDR3 length is 14 residues. J was trimmed by 2 bases and V by 5 bases; bases with no gene match: 5. CDR3 nucleotide sequence: TGCGCCAGCAGGACAGGGGTTAGTAACACTGAAGCTTTCTTT. This translates into CASRTGVSNTEAFF.

This clone was recorded once. The CDR3, as DNA: TGTGCCAGCAGTATTCAGGGGAACAGTGAGCAGTTCTTC. Protein: CASSIQGNSEQFF. The chain carries TRBV12-3 or TRBV12-4 and TRBJ2-1; a weak D match, TRBD1 (6 bases). V dropped 5 bases and J dropped 9 bases, with 14 bases sitting between them. The CDR3 is 13 amino acids.

V gene TRBV9 combines with J gene TRBJ2-1, with 9 bases fitting TRBD2. The CDR3 is 15 residues long. V gave up 5 bases and J gave up 5 bases; unmatched junction bases: 8. CDR1 and CDR2 (germline): SGDLS, YYNGEE. CDR3 region: CASRGAGGINNEQFF. CDR3 coding DNA: TGTGCCAGCAGAGGGGCGGGAGGGATAAACAATGAGCAGTTCTTC.

The chain is built from TRBV12-3 or TRBV12-4 and TRBJ1-6, with a possible D match to TRBD1 (6 bases). CDR3 length equals 13 residues. Trimming took 5 bases from V and 10 from J, leaving 12 bases between them. The CDR3 is CASSPGARSPLHF. In DNA, the CDR3 is TGTGCCAGCAGTCCAGGGGCGCGCTCACCCCTCCACTTT.

This clone is a singleton in its sample. The rearrangement uses TRBV24-1 and TRBJ2-3; 7 bases map to TRBD1. Germline V gene lookup returns CDR1 KGHDR and CDR2 SFDVKD. With 3 bases clipped from V and 1 base from J, the junction kept 3 bases outside the gene matches. The CDR3 has 15 amino acids. The CDR3, as DNA: TGTGCCACCAGTGATCAAGGACAGGGCACAGATACGCAGTATTTT. It codes for CATSDQGQGTDTQYF.

This rearrangement joins TRBV3-1 (or the pseudogene TRBV3-2) to TRBJ2-1; 7 positions match TRBD2. Looked up from germline, CDR1 is LGHDT and CDR2 is YNNKEL (reference sequence). The V gene end was trimmed by 7 bases and the J gene end by 8 bases; junction bases not matched to a gene: 11. This CDR3 comprises 14 residues. This CDR3 is CASTERLAGHEQFF. The DNA for the CDR3 is TGTGCCAGCACCGAGAGACTAGCCGGGCATGAGCAGTTCTTC.

Here the CDR3 reads CASTDRAGNTIYF. In DNA form, the CDR3 reads TGTGCCAGTACCGACAGGGCCGGAAACACCATATATTTT. The V call is TRBV19, the J call TRBJ1-3, with 7 bases matching TRBD1. The CDR3 length is 13 residues. V dropped 7 bases and J dropped 4; count of bases not matched to a gene: 4. Germline V gene lookup returns CDR1 LNHDA and CDR2 SQIVND (reference sequence). Full variable domain (rest looked up from reference TRBV19 and TRBJ1-3): DGGITQSPKYLFRKEGQNVTLSCEQNLNHDAMYWYRQDPGQGLRLIYYSQIVNDFQKGDIAEGYSVSREKKESFPLTVTSAQKNPTAFYLCASTDRAGNTIYFGEGSWLTVV.

This clone was found once. The chain has TRBV7-9 and TRBJ1-1, with 8 bases that match TRBD1. This CDR3 is 14 amino acids long. Trimming cost V 5 bases and J 5 bases; bases outside gene matches: 7. Looked up from germline, CDR1 is SEHNR and CDR2 is FQNEAQ (reference sequence). The CDR3 sequence: CASSPRQGQTEAFF. The CDR3 nucleotides are TGTGCCAGCAGCCCGAGACAGGGGCAGACTGAAGCTTTCTTT. Looking up the rest from reference TRBV7-9 and TRBJ1-1 gives the full variable domain: DTGVSQNPRHKITKRGQNVTFRCDPISEHNRLYWYRQTLGQGPEFLTYFQNEAQLEKSRLLSDRFSAERPKGSFSTLEIQRTEQGDSAMYLCASSPRQGQTEAFFGQGTRLTVV.

The chain has TRBV4-1 and TRBJ2-2; no clear D. Germline loops: CDR1 MGHRA, CDR2 YSYEKL. Deletions cut 0 bases from V and 0 bases from J, with 11 bases between. This CDR3 has 17 residues. This chain's CDR3 is CASSQEFLTANTGELFF. Written as DNA, the CDR3 is TGCGCCAGCAGCCAAGAATTTCTAACTGCGAACACCGGGGAGCTGTTTTTT.

This rearrangement joins TRBV24-1 to TRBJ2-1, with TRBD2 matching over 9 bases. The CDR3 spans 18 residues. Germline V gene sequence: CDR1 KGHDR, CDR2 SFDVKD. Trimming cost V 10 bases and J 0 bases; bases outside gene matches: 15. The CDR3 DNA reads as TGTGCCACTCAGGGGGGGTCTAGCGGGAACACCTCCTACAATGAGCAGTTCTTC. Translation: CATQGGSSGNTSYNEQFF.

The sample holds one count of this clone. J is TRBJ2-2 and V is TRBV27, with 7 nucleotides matching TRBD1. V lost 3 bases, J lost 4 bases, and 5 bases stayed unmatched. Germline lookup yields CDR1 MNHEY and CDR2 SMNVEV (reference sequence). This CDR3 comprises 15 residues. The CDR3 loop reads CASSFQGDGTGELFF. The CDR3 DNA follows: TGTGCCAGCAGTTTCCAGGGGGATGGCACCGGGGAGCTGTTTTTT.

J is TRBJ2-1 and V is TRBV29-1, with D perhaps TRBD1 (6 bases). CDR1 and CDR2 (germline): SQVTM, ANQGSEA. The ends were cut back, 7 bases at V and 3 bases at J, with 13 bases in the middle. This CDR3 is built from 13 residues. In nucleotides, the CDR3 is TGCAGCGCATCCACAGGGAACTACAATGAGCAGTTCTTC. Its translation: CSASTGNYNEQFF.

The V gene is TRBV18, the J gene TRBJ1-1; D remains unclear. This CDR3 is 15 amino acids long. V was shortened by 0 bases and J by 7 bases, with 15 bases between the two germline ends. Germline V gives CDR1 KGHSH, CDR2 LQKENI. The chain's CDR3 is CASSPPRDYGGEAFF. The CDR3 coding sequence is TGTGCCAGCTCACCACCGCGGGATTACGGTGGTGAAGCTTTCTTT.

This clone was observed at least ten times. This chain uses TRBV5-3 with TRBJ2-7; 8 bases map to TRBD1. TRBV5-3 is recorded as an ORF, its role being uncertain. V trimming: 0 bases; J trimming: 0 bases; junction bases outside the gene matches: 2. CDR3 length: 15 residues. The CDR3 coding sequence is TGTGCCAGAAGCTTGGGGACAGGGCGCTCCTACGAGCAGTACGTC. It yields the protein CARSLGTGRSYEQYV.

CDR3 sequence: CATSDLTQPNEQFF. The CDR3 bases are TGTGCCACCAGTGATTTGACACAGCCCAATGAGCAGTTCTTC. This chain joins TRBV24-1 and TRBJ2-1; D uncertain. V lost 0 bases to trimming and J lost 6 bases, with 8 bases between them. CDR1 and CDR2 from the germline V gene are KGHDR and SFDVKD. This CDR3 comprises 14 residues.

V gene TRBV7-9 combines with J gene TRBJ1-3; no reliable D call. This CDR3 region has 15 residues. Trimming left V 5 bases short and J 4 bases short, with 15 bases between. Germline CDR1 reads SEHNR; CDR2 reads FQNEAQ (reference sequence). The CDR3 DNA sequence: TGTGCCAGCAGCCCAAAGAGCCGCCTAGGAAACACCATATATTTT. Encoded protein: CASSPKSRLGNTIYF.